The 3 T cell receptor beta chains below come from one sample, sequenced in a study of T cells in Graves' hyperthyroidism and ophthalmopathy. Amplification targeted TCR beta CDR3 regions from RNA transcripts. When the TCR CDR3 underwent first-round RT-PCR, the HTBI primer set was used. In TCRdb, the multiplex PCR reads were re-called with MiXCR into one record per CDR3 protein. The table has about 510,000 distinct CDR3 sequences, 14% seen once. Source material: blood. These TCRs come from a woman aged 40 to 50 with Graves' hyperthyroidism.

This clonotype showed up many times. The chain joins TRBV28 to TRBJ1-3, with 10 nucleotides matching TRBD1. The CDR3 is 17 residues long. Germline V gene data show CDR1 as MDHEN and CDR2 as SYDVKM. The V and J ends lost 4 bases and 4 bases, in that order; junction bases with no gene match: 10. The CDR3: CASSYYRQGAGGNTIYF. The DNA of the CDR3 is TGTGCCAGCAGTTACTACCGACAGGGGGCTGGAGGAAACACCATATATTTT.

This clonotype was counted at least ten times. The chain uses TRBV3-1 and TRBJ2-7; 10 bases are shared with TRBD2. This CDR3 is built from 19 residues. The germline gives CDR1 LGHDT, CDR2 YNNKEL (reference sequence). V trimming: 0 bases; J trimming: 3 bases; junction bases outside the gene matches: 14. The CDR3 sequence: CASSQEGLGTSVRVYEQYF. The CDR3 bases are TGTGCCAGCAGCCAAGAAGGTCTCGGGACTAGCGTACGAGTCTACGAGCAGTACTTC.

The rearrangement links TRBV6-2 or TRBV6-3 to TRBJ2-1; the match to TRBD2 covers 8 bases. CDR3 length: 15 residues. Germline V lookup: CDR1 MNHEY, CDR2 SVGEGT. V lost 6 bases to trimming and J lost 0 bases; unmatched junction nucleotides: 4. DNA of the CDR3: TGTGCCAGCAGGCCGAGCGGGGGCTCCTACAATGAGCAGTTCTTC. Its protein product is CASRPSGGSYNEQFF.